Here is one TCR beta chain with its context. Its antigen is currently unknown. 60 Vbeta and 13 Jbeta primers were used in PCR. Measured with immunoSEQ multiplex PCR; TCRdb has only the in-frame clones, and not every one. The repertoire consists of some 150,000 clones, with approximately 74% occurring once and the leading ten covering approximately 2.1%. The data are from a study of cytomegalovirus exposure and HLA in healthy donors. Germline V lookup: CDR1 ENHRY, CDR2 SYGVKD. V shed 5 bases and J shed 1 base, with 13 bases lying between them. CDR3 length: 15 residues. Study-level points and caveats: Fewer N-insertions (relative to the roughly 670-donor mean) were reportedly seen in an Asian-associated ancestry cluster in a later analysis. Exclusion applied to some V segments, including TRBV6-2 and TRBV6-3, as they were indistinguishable. Both high specificity and high sensitivity reportedly marked the classifier's diagnosis of cytomegalovirus status. The authors later linked a missense DCLRE1C variant to TCR beta V- and J-gene trimming.

The origin of this receptor is a man in his thirties or forties in good health and CMV-seronegative. Material for sequencing was PBMCs. The J gene is TRBJ2-3, the V gene TRBV10-3; D gene uncertain. The CDR3 spells CAISPFGSGTDTQYF. DNA of the CDR3: TGTGCCATCAGTCCTTTTGGTTCGGGCACAGATACGCAGTATTTT.